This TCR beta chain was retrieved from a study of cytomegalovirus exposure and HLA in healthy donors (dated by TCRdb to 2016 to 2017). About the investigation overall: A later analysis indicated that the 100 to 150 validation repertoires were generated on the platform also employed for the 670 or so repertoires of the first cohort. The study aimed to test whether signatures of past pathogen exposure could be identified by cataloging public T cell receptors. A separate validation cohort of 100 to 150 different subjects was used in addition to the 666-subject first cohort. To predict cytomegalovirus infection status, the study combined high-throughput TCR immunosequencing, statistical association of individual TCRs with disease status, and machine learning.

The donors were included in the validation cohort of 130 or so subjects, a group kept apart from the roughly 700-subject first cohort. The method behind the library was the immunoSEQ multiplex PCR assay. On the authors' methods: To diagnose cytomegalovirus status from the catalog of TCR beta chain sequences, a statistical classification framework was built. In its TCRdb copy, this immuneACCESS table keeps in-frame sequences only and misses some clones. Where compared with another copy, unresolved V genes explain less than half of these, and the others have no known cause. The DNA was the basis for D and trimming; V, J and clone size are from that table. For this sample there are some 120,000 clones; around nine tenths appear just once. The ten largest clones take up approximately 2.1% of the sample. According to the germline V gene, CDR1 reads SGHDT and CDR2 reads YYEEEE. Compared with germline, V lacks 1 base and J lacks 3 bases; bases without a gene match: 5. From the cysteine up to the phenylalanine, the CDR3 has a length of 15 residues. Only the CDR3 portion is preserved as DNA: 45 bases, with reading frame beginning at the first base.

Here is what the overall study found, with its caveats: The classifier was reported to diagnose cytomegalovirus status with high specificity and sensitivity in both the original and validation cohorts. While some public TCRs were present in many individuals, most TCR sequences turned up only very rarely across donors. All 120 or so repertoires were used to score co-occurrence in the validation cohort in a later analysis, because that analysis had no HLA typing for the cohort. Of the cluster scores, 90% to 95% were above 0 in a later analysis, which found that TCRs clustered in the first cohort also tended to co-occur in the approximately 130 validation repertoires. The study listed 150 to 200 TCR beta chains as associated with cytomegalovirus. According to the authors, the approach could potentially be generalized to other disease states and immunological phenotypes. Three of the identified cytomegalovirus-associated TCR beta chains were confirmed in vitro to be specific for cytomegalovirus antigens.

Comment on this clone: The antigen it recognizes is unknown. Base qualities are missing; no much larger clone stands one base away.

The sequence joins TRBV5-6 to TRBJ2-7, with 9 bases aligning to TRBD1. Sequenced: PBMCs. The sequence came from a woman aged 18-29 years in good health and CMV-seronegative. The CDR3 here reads CASSLWTGALYEQYF. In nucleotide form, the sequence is TGTGCCAGCAGCTTGTGGACAGGGGCCCTCTACGAGCAGTACTTC.